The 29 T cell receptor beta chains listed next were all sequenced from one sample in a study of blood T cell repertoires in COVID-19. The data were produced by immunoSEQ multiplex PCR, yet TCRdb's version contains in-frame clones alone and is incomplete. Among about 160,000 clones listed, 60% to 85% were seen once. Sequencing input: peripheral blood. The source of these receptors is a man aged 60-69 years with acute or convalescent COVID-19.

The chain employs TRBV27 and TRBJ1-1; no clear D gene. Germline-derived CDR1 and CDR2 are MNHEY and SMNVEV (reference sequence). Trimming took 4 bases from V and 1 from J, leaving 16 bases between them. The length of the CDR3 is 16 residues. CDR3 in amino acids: CASSSRPGVQNTEAFF. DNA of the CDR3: TGTGCCAGCAGTTCCAGGCCCGGGGTACAGAACACTGAAGCTTTCTTT.

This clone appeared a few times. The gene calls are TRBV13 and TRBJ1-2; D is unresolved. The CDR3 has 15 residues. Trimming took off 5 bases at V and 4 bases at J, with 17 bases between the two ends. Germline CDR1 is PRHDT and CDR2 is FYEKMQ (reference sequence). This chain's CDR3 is CASSPDLTNLYGYTF. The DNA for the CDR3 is TGTGCCAGCAGCCCCGACCTGACAAACCTCTATGGCTACACCTTC.

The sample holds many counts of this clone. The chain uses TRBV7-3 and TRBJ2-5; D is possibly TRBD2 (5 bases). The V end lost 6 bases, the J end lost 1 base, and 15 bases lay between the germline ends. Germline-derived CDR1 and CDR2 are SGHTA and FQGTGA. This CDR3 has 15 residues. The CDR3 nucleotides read TGTGCCAGCAGTGGGGTGGGCGGGCCCCAAGAGACCCAGTACTTC. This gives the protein CASSGVGGPQETQYF.

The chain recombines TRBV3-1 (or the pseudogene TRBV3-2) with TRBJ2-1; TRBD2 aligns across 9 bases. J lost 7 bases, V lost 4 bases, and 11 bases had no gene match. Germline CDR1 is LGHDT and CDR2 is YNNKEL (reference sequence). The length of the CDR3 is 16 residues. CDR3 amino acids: CASSPRAGGRRNEQFF. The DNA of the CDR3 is TGTGCCAGCAGCCCCCGGGCGGGGGGGCGGCGGAATGAGCAGTTCTTC.

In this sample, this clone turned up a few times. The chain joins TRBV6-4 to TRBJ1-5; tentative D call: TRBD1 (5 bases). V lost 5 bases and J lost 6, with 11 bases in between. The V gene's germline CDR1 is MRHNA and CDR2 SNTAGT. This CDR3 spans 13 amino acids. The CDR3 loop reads CASSPQEGQPQHF. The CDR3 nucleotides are TGTGCCAGCAGTCCACAGGAGGGTCAGCCCCAGCATTTT.

The CDR3 reads CASSFSEKLFF. The CDR3 DNA is TGTGCCAGCAGTTTTAGTGAAAAACTGTTTTTT. The chain links TRBV6-5 to TRBJ1-4; D unclear. CDR3 length equals 11 residues. Germline V lookup: CDR1 MNHEY, CDR2 SVGAGI. The V end lost 4 bases, the J end lost 7 bases, and 4 bases lay between the germline ends.

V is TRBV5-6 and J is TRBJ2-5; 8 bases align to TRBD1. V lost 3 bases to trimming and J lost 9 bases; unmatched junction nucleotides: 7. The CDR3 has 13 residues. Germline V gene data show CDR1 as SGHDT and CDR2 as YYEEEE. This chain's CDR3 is CASSWQQGEPQYF. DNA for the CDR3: TGTGCCAGCAGCTGGCAACAGGGGGAGCCCCAGTACTTC.

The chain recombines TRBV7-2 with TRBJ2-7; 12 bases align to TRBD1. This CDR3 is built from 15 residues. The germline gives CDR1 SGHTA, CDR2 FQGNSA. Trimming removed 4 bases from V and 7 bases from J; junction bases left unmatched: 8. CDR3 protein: CASSSPGQGAGEQYF. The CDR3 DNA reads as TGTGCCAGCAGCTCTCCGGGACAGGGGGCGGGTGAGCAGTACTTC.

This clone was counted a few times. DNA for the CDR3: TGTGCCAGCAGTTATACAGGGGCGGGCACCGGGGAGCTGTTTTTT. Translation: CASSYTGAGTGELFF. The chain joins TRBV27 to TRBJ2-2; the match to TRBD1 covers 7 bases. The trim removed 4 bases at V and 4 bases at J, leaving 6 bases unmatched. The CDR3 extends over 15 amino acids. CDR1 is MNHEY and CDR2 is SMNVEV in the germline V gene (reference sequence).

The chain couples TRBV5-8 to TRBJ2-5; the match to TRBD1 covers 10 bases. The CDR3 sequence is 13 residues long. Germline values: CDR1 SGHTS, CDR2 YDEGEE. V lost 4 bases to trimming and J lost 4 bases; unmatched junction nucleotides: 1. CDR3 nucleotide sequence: TGTGCCAGCAGCCGGGACAGGGGAGAGACCCAGTACTTC. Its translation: CASSRDRGETQYF.

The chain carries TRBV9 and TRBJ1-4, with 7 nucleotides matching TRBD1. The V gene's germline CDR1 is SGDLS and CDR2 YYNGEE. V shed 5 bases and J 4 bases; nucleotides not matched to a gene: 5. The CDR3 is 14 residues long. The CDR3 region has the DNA TGTGCCAGCAGTCCAGGGACAGATAATGAAAAACTGTTTTTT. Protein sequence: CASSPGTDNEKLFF.

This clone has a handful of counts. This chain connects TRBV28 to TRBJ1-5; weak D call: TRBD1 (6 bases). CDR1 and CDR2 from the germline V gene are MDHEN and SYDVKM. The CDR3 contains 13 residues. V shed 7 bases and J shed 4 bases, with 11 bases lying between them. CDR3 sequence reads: CASKRTDNQPQHF. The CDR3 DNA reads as TGTGCCAGCAAGAGGACAGATAATCAGCCCCAGCATTTT.

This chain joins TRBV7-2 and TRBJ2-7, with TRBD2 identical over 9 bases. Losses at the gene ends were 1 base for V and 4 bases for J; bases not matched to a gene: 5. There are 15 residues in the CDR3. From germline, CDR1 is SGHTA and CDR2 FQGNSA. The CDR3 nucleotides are TGTGCCAGCAGCTTAGTTAGCGGGGGAGAATACGAGCAGTACTTC. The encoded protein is CASSLVSGGEYEQYF.

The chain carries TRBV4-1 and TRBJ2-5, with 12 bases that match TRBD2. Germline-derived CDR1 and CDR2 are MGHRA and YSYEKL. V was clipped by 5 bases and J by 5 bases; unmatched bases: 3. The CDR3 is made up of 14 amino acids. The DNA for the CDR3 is TGCGCCAGCAGCTCAACTAGCGGGGGGGAGACCCAGTACTTC. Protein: CASSSTSGGETQYF.

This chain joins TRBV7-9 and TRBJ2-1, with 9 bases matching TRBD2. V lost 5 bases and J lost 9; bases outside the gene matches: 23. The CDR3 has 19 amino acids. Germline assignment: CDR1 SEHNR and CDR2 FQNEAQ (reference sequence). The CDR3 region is CASSDTTNKAGGLIGEQFF. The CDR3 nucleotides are TGTGCCAGCAGCGACACTACTAACAAAGCGGGGGGCTTGATTGGTGAGCAGTTCTTC.

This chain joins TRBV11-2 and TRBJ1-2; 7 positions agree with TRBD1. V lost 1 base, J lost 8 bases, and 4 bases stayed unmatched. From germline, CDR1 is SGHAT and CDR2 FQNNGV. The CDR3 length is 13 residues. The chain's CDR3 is CASSLAGGGGYTF. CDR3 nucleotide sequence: TGTGCCAGCAGCTTAGCAGGGGGAGGAGGCTACACCTTC.

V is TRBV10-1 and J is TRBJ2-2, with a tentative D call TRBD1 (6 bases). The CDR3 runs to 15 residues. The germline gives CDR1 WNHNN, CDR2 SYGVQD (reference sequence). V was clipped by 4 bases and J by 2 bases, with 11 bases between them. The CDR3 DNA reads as TGCGCCAGCAGTGCGAGGACAGAAAACACCGGGGAGCTGTTTTTT. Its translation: CASSARTENTGELFF.

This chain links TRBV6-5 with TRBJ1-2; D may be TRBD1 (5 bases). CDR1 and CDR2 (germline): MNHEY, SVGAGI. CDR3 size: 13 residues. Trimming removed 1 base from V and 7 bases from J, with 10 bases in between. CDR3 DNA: TGTGCCAGCAGTTACTTAGGGGAAACTGGCTACACCTTC. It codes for CASSYLGETGYTF.

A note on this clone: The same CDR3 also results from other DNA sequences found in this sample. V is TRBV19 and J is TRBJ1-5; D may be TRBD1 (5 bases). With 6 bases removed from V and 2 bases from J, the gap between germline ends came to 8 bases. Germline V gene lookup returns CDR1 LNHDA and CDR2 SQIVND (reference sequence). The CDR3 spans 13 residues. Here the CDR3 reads CASRGGGNQPQHF. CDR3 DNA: TGTGCCAGTAGGGGAGGGGGCAATCAGCCCCAGCATTTT.

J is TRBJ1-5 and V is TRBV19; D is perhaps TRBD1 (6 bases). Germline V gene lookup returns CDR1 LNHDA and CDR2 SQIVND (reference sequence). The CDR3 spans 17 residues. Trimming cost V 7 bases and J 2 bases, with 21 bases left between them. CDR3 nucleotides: TGTGCCAGTACCACCCTAGGGGACACAGGTGGCAATCAGCCCCAGCATTTT. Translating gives CASTTLGDTGGNQPQHF.

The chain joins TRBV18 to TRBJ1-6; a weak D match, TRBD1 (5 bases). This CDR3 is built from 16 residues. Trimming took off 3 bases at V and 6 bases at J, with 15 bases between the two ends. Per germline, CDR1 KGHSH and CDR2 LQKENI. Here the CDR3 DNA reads TGTGCCAGCTCACCTGCCCGACAGATAAGTAATTCACCCCTCCACTTT. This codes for CASSPARQISNSPLHF. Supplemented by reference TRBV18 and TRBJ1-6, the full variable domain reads NAGVMQNPRHLVRRRGQEARLRCSPMKGHSHVYWYRQLPEEGLKFMVYLQKENIIDESGMPKERFSAEFPKEGPSILRIQQVVRGDSAAYFCASSPARQISNSPLHFGNGTRLTVT.

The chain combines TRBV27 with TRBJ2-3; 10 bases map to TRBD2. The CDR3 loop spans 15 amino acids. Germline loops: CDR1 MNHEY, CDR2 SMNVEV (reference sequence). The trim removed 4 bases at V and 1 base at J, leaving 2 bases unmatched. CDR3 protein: CASSYLAGGTDTQYF. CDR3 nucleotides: TGTGCCAGCAGTTATCTAGCGGGGGGCACAGATACGCAGTATTTT.

Here the CDR3 reads CAWRNRQNSPLHF. The DNA of the CDR3 is TGTGCCTGGCGAAACAGACAGAATTCACCCCTCCACTTT. This chain joins TRBV30 and TRBJ1-6, with D possibly matching TRBD1 (5 bases). The V gene's germline CDR1 is GTSNPN and CDR2 SVGIG (reference sequence). The length of the CDR3 is 13 residues. V lost 5 bases and J 7 bases, leaving 12 bases between the germline ends.

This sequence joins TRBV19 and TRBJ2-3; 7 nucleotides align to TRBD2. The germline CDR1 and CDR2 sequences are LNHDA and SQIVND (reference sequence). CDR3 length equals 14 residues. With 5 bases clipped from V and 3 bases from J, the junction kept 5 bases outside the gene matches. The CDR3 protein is CASSPTGGTDTQYF. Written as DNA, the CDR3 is TGTGCCAGTAGTCCCACGGGAGGTACAGATACGCAGTATTTT.

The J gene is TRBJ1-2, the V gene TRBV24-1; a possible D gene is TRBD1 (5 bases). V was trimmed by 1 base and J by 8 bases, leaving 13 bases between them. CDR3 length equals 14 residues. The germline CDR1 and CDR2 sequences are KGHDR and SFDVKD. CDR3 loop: CATSDLGTGDGYTF. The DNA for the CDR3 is TGTGCCACCAGTGATTTAGGTACGGGGGACGGCTACACCTTC.

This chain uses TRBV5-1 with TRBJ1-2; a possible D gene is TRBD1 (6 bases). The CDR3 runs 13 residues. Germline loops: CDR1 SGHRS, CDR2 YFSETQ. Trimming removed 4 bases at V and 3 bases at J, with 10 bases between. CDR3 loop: CASSIQGDYGYTF. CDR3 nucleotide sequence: TGCGCCAGCAGCATACAGGGTGACTATGGCTACACCTTC. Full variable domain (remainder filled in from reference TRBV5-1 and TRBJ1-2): KAGVTQTPRYLIKTRGQQVTLSCSPISGHRSVSWYQQTPGQGLQFLFEYFSETQRNKGNFPGRFSGRQFSNSRSEMNVSTLELGDSALYLCASSIQGDYGYTFGSGTRLTVV.

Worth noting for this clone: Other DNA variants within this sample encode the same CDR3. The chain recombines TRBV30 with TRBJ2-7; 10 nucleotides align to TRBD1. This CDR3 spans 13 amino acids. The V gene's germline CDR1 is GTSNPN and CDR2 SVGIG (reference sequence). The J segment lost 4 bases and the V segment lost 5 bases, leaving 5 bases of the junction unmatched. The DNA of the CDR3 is TGTGCCTGGGCGCCGGGACAGGGGTACGAGCAGTACTTC. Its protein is CAWAPGQGYEQYF.

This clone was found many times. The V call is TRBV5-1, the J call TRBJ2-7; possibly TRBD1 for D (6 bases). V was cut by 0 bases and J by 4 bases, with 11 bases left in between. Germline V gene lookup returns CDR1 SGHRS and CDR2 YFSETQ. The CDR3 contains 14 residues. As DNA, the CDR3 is TGCGCCAGCAGCTTGGATAACAGGGCGTACGAGCAGTACTTC. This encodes CASSLDNRAYEQYF.

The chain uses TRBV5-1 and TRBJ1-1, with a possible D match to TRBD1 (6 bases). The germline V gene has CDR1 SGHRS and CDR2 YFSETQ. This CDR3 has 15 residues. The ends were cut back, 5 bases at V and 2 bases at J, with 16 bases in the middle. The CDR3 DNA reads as TGCGCCAGCAGACTCAGGACAGTGAGCAACACTGAAGCTTTCTTT. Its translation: CASRLRTVSNTEAFF.